These 20 T cell receptor beta chains originate from one sample sequenced in a study of cytomegalovirus exposure and HLA in healthy donors. 13 Jbeta primers and 60 Vbeta primers were used for the PCR. This table comes from immunoSEQ multiplex PCR, and its TCRdb copy is limited to in-frame clones, with some not included. The data show 150,000 to 200,000 clones, more than 60% seen once. Sequenced input: PBMCs. Every receptor here comes from a human donor in good health.

The chain has TRBV2 and TRBJ2-7; possible D gene TRBD1, 5 bases. The V and J ends lost 6 bases and 4 bases respectively, with 16 bases between them. Germline-derived CDR1 and CDR2 are SNHLY and FYNNEI. The CDR3 loop spans 14 amino acids. The CDR3 region is CASRQRQGMYEQYF. CDR3 DNA sequence: TGTGCCAGCAGACAACGGCAGGGTATGTACGAGCAGTACTTC.

The rearrangement uses TRBV29-1 and TRBJ2-3; D unclear. The V gene lost 3 bases and the J gene lost 3 bases, with 10 bases spanning the gap. From germline, CDR1 is SQVTM and CDR2 ANQGSEA. This CDR3 region has 13 residues. This CDR3 is CSVDILQTDTQYF. The CDR3 DNA reads TGCAGCGTTGATATTTTGCAGACAGATACGCAGTATTTT.

V is TRBV5-1 and J is TRBJ2-2; D unresolved. V shed 0 bases and J shed 3 bases, with 6 bases lying between them. Germline V gives CDR1 SGHRS, CDR2 YFSETQ. This CDR3 is built from 14 residues. The CDR3 nucleotides are TGCGCCAGCAGCTTGGCTTATTACACCGGGGAGCTGTTTTTT. This translates into CASSLAYYTGELFF.

DNA for the CDR3: TGTGCCAGCAGCTTCACAGGGACAGAGACCCAGTACTTC. This translates into CASSFTGTETQYF. The chain combines TRBV7-9 with TRBJ2-5, with D perhaps matching TRBD1 (6 bases). The CDR3 length is 13 residues. Trimming shortened V by 3 bases and J by 4 bases, and 9 bases separated the two germline ends. CDR1 SEHNR and CDR2 FQNEAQ come from the germline V gene (reference sequence).

The chain recombines TRBV5-6 with TRBJ2-5, with D possibly being TRBD1 (5 bases). Germline V gives CDR1 SGHDT, CDR2 YYEEEE. This CDR3 has 15 amino acids. Trimming removed 3 bases at V and 1 base at J, with 13 bases between. The CDR3 is CASSSPRAPQETQYF. In DNA, the CDR3 is TGTGCCAGCAGCTCCCCCAGGGCACCCCAAGAGACCCAGTACTTC.

The J gene is TRBJ2-2, the V gene TRBV7-6; TRBD1 matches at 9 bases. The trim removed 3 bases at V and 7 bases at J, leaving 3 bases unmatched. The CDR3 is 14 amino acids. The V gene's germline CDR1 is SGHVS and CDR2 FNYEAQ. The CDR3 reads CASSLGQGRGELFF. The CDR3 bases are TGTGCCAGCAGCTTGGGACAGGGCCGCGGGGAGCTGTTTTTT. The full variable domain, rest sourced from reference TRBV7-6 and TRBJ2-2, is GAGVSQSPRYKVTKRGQDVALRCDPISGHVSLYWYRQALGQGPEFLTYFNYEAQQDKSGLPNDRFSAERPEGSISTLTIQRTEQRDSAMYRCASSLGQGRGELFFGEGSRLTVL.

This clone was seen a few times. This rearrangement joins TRBV30 to TRBJ1-1; D is undetermined. This CDR3 region has 11 residues. V shed 2 bases and J shed 3 bases, with 4 bases lying between them. Germline CDR1 reads GTSNPN; CDR2 reads SVGIG (reference sequence). The CDR3 sequence: CAWSWHTEAFF. The DNA of the CDR3 is TGTGCCTGGAGTTGGCACACTGAAGCTTTCTTT.

V and J are TRBV5-6 and TRBJ2-2, with 12 bases that match TRBD1. V lost 3 bases to trimming and J lost 7 bases; unmatched junction nucleotides: 7. The CDR3 consists of 16 residues. The germline V gene encodes CDR1 SGHDT and CDR2 YYEEEE. As DNA, the CDR3 is TGTGCCAGCAGCTCCGGGACAGGGGGCTTCGGCGGGGAGCTGTTTTTT. Protein: CASSSGTGGFGGELFF.

The chain links TRBV19 to TRBJ1-5; D gene unclear. CDR1 LNHDA and CDR2 SQIVND come from the germline V gene (reference sequence). V was clipped by 6 bases and J by 4 bases, with 7 bases between them. The CDR3 length is 12 residues. The DNA for the CDR3 is TGTGCCAGTAGCGGGAATAATCAGCCCCAGCATTTT. Encoded protein: CASSGNNQPQHF. Together with reference TRBV19 and TRBJ1-5, the CDR3 gives the full variable domain: DGGITQSPKYLFRKEGQNVTLSCEQNLNHDAMYWYRQDPGQGLRLIYYSQIVNDFQKGDIAEGYSVSREKKESFPLTVTSAQKNPTAFYLCASSGNNQPQHFGDGTRLSIL.

J is TRBJ2-7 and V is TRBV5-4, with D perhaps matching TRBD2 (5 bases). CDR3 length equals 14 residues. Trimming left V 0 bases short and J 3 bases short, with 10 bases between. Germline assignment: CDR1 SGHNT and CDR2 YYREEE (reference sequence). CDR3 sequence reads: CASSLAGEDYEQYF. In DNA, the CDR3 is TGTGCCAGCAGCTTGGCCGGGGAAGACTACGAGCAGTACTTC.

V is TRBV6-1 and J is TRBJ1-2; 12 positions match TRBD1. CDR1 and CDR2 from the germline V gene are MNHNS and SASEGT. The CDR3 covers 13 residues. V lost 3 bases and J lost 13; bases outside the gene matches: 6. CDR3 nucleotides: TGTGCCAGCAGTGAGGGACAGGGGGCTTTTTCCACCTTC. Protein product: CASSEGQGAFSTF.

The chain employs TRBV5-6 and TRBJ2-5; the D gene is possibly TRBD2 (6 bases). Trimming left V 0 bases short and J 7 bases short, with 7 bases between. The CDR3 consists of 12 residues. Germline-derived CDR1 and CDR2 are SGHDT and YYEEEE. The CDR3 DNA reads TGTGCCAGCAGCTTGGGAGCGGGGACCCAGTACTTC. It codes for CASSLGAGTQYF.

This clone is a singleton in its sample. The chain uses TRBV7-9 and TRBJ2-3; the D gene is possibly TRBD2 (6 bases). CDR3 length: 18 residues. Germline assignment: CDR1 SEHNR and CDR2 FQNEAQ (reference sequence). V lost 5 bases, J lost 0 bases, and 21 bases lay in between. CDR3 region: CASSLDRLVRGSTDTQYF. CDR3 nucleotides: TGTGCCAGCAGCCTTGACAGACTCGTCCGGGGGAGCACAGATACGCAGTATTTT.

This chain joins TRBV5-1 and TRBJ1-5, with D hard to call. CDR3 length: 13 residues. Germline V gives CDR1 SGHRS, CDR2 YFSETQ. The V end lost 2 bases, the J end lost 2 bases, and 5 bases lay between the germline ends. The DNA of the CDR3 is TGCGCCAGCAGCTTTACAGGCAATCAGCCCCAGCATTTT. Residues: CASSFTGNQPQHF.

The chain combines TRBV29-1 with TRBJ2-7; D unresolved. Germline V lookup: CDR1 SQVTM, CDR2 ANQGSEA. The V end lost 4 bases, the J end lost 0 bases, and 13 bases lay between the germline ends. The CDR3 sequence is 14 residues long. The CDR3 DNA sequence: TGCAGCGTTGTTGTCCTCTCGAGCTCCTACGAGCAGTACTTC. As protein: CSVVVLSSSYEQYF.

The V call is TRBV25-1, the J call TRBJ2-4; 10 nucleotides line up with TRBD1. Germline CDR1 MGHDK, CDR2 SYGVNS. Unmatched junction bases numbered 7, after V lost 5 bases and J lost 6 bases. The CDR3 covers 15 residues. The CDR3 region is CASSSPGQGRNIQYF. The CDR3 bases are TGTGCCAGCAGTTCCCCGGGACAGGGGAGAAACATTCAGTACTTC.

This chain connects TRBV4-1 to TRBJ1-1; D unresolved. Trimming cost V 0 bases and J 5 bases, with 16 bases left between them. The CDR3 extends over 16 amino acids. Germline V gene data show CDR1 as MGHRA and CDR2 as YSYEKL. The CDR3 sequence is CASSQDLEGAWTEAFF. In DNA form, the CDR3 reads TGCGCCAGCAGCCAAGATCTGGAGGGAGCGTGGACTGAAGCTTTCTTT.

This clone was picked up one time. This sequence joins TRBV5-6 and TRBJ2-7; 8 nucleotides align to TRBD1. The CDR3 spans 16 residues. J was trimmed by 3 bases and V by 0 bases; bases with no gene match: 8. Germline V gives CDR1 SGHDT, CDR2 YYEEEE. CDR3 loop: CASSLVGQGRNYEQYF. The CDR3 region has the DNA TGTGCCAGCAGCTTGGTTGGACAGGGACGAAACTACGAGCAGTACTTC.

In this sample, this clone turned up a few times. This rearrangement joins TRBV14 to TRBJ2-5; TRBD2 agrees at 14 bases. Germline CDR1 reads SGHDN; CDR2 reads FVKESK. J was trimmed by 5 bases and V by 2 bases; bases with no gene match: 7. The CDR3 extends over 17 amino acids. The CDR3 loop reads CASSQRGTSGGGETQYF. In DNA, the CDR3 is TGTGCCAGCAGCCAACGCGGGACTAGCGGGGGAGGGGAGACCCAGTACTTC.

The chain has TRBV7-6 and TRBJ1-4; a weak D match, TRBD1 (5 bases). The germline V and J ends were trimmed by 5 bases and 3 bases, with 22 bases remaining between them. Looked up from germline, CDR1 is SGHVS and CDR2 is FNYEAQ. The CDR3 has 18 amino acids. CDR3 coding DNA: TGTGCCAGCAGCCCCAAGGGGCGCCGAGATAGTCCTAATGAAAAACTGTTTTTT. This gives the protein CASSPKGRRDSPNEKLFF.